This T cell receptor (beta chain) appears in the sequencing data of a study of blood T cell repertoires in COVID-19. Looked up from germline, CDR1 is SGDLS and CDR2 is YYNGEE. The J segment lost 4 bases and the V segment lost 7 bases, leaving 4 bases of the junction unmatched. This CDR3 has 14 amino acids. Here immunoSEQ multiplex PCR was the method, and the copy in TCRdb shows in-frame clones only, minus some. In the table there are 150,000 to 250,000 clones, approximately 82% of which are singletons. This chain connects TRBV9 to TRBJ2-3; 12 nucleotides line up with TRBD1. The material sequenced was peripheral blood. This TCR derives from a human donor with acute or convalescent COVID-19. The donor label of this sample is uncertain. CDR3 amino acids: CASGGTGGADTQYF. The DNA of the CDR3 is TGTGCCAGCGGAGGGACAGGGGGCGCAGATACGCAGTATTTT.